The 28 T cell receptor beta chains given below trace back to one sample, sequenced in a study of blood T cells in healthy people across ages. Through a sample-barcoded 5' primer and a J-beta primer mix, a second PCR was run for roughly 6 to 12 cycles. In TCRdb, the 5' RACE reads were re-called with MiXCR into one record per CDR3 protein. The sample lists 550,000 to 800,000 distinct CDR3 sequences, over 20% occurring once. The sequencing input was blood. The receptor set was obtained from a man between 70 and 80 years old in good health.

The sample holds a few counts of this clonotype. The genes are TRBV20-1 and TRBJ2-4; tentative D call: TRBD2 (6 bases). This CDR3 contains 15 residues. With 5 bases removed from V and 0 bases from J, the gap between germline ends came to 14 bases. CDR1 and CDR2 from the germline V gene are DFQATT and SNEGSKA (reference sequence). The CDR3 DNA is TGCAGTGCTGAAAGGGTAGCGGTAGCCAAAAACATTCAGTACTTC. It translates to CSAERVAVAKNIQYF.

The CDR3 DNA follows: TGTGCCAGCAGTGAATATGCCGGGGAGCAGTACTTC. It codes for CASSEYAGEQYF. The chain links TRBV6-1 to TRBJ2-7; D unresolved. V was clipped by 2 bases and J by 7 bases, with 9 bases between them. From germline, CDR1 is MNHNS and CDR2 SASEGT. The CDR3 sequence is 12 residues long.

The V gene is TRBV7-9, the J gene TRBJ2-7; perhaps TRBD2 as D (6 bases). Germline V gene lookup returns CDR1 SEHNR and CDR2 FQNEAQ (reference sequence). V was shortened by 0 bases and J by 7 bases, with 13 bases between the two germline ends. The CDR3 is 14 residues long. In DNA form, the CDR3 reads TGTGCCAGCAGCTTAGCCGGGAGCCGGGGGGAGCAGTACTTC. Translated: CASSLAGSRGEQYF.

This chain uses TRBV11-2 with TRBJ2-5; the D is unclear. The assigned J gene may be wrong: the sequence end matches TRBJ2-1 better. Germline CDR1 SGHAT, CDR2 FQNNGV. CDR3 length: 12 residues. The CDR3 DNA reads TGTGCCAGCAGCTTAGAGACGTATGAGCAGTTCTTC. It codes for CASSLETYEQFF.

The J gene is TRBJ1-2, the V gene TRBV20-1; 9 bases map to TRBD1. Trimming removed 2 bases from V and 4 bases from J; junction bases left unmatched: 5. This CDR3 is 14 amino acids long. From germline, CDR1 is DFQATT and CDR2 SNEGSKA (reference sequence). CDR3 in DNA: TGCAGTGCTAGATTTACAGGGGGCAGCTATGGCTACACCTTC. It yields the protein CSARFTGGSYGYTF.

This rearrangement joins TRBV4-3 to TRBJ2-1; D may be TRBD1 (6 bases). The germline V and J ends were trimmed by 5 bases and 16 bases, with 30 bases remaining between them. The germline V gene has CDR1 LGHNA and CDR2 YSLEER. The CDR3 is 16 amino acids. The CDR3 region has the DNA TGCGCCAGCAGCTTTAGATGGGGGACAAGCTCCCCAATGCCTTTCTTC. Translated: CASSFRWGTSSPMPFF.

This clonotype was seen a few times. The gene calls are TRBV20-1 and TRBJ2-1; TRBD2 might be the D (6 bases). From germline, CDR1 is DFQATT and CDR2 SNEGSKA (reference sequence). Trimming took off 3 bases at V and 2 bases at J, with 8 bases between the two ends. This CDR3 contains 13 residues. DNA for the CDR3: TGCAGTGCTAGCGGGAGTCCCTACAATGAGCAGTTCTTC. Its protein is CSASGSPYNEQFF.

This clonotype was counted a few times. V is TRBV12-3 or TRBV12-4 and J is TRBJ2-5; 8 positions match TRBD2. The CDR3 consists of 14 residues. V was clipped by 1 base and J by 7 bases; unmatched bases: 5. CDR3 coding DNA: TGTGCCAGCAGTTTAGAGCGGGGGCCGGTGACCCAGTACTTC. Protein: CASSLERGPVTQYF.

This clonotype has more than one count but fewer than ten. V and J are TRBV30 and TRBJ1-1; D remains unclear. This CDR3 is built from 12 residues. Germline CDR1 GTSNPN, CDR2 SVGIG (reference sequence). Trimming cost V 3 bases and J 3 bases, with 8 bases left between them. The CDR3 region is CAWRRSDTEAFF. The CDR3 region has the DNA TGTGCCTGGAGGAGATCGGACACTGAAGCTTTCTTT.

This clonotype was seen a handful of times. This chain's CDR3 is CASSPRVAGANVLTF. CDR3 bases: TGTGCCAGCAGCCCGCGGGTGGCTGGGGCCAACGTCCTGACTTTC. The V gene is TRBV3-1, the J gene TRBJ2-6; tentative D call: TRBD2 (5 bases). V was clipped by 4 bases and J by 2 bases, with 9 bases between them. This CDR3 has 15 amino acids. Looked up from germline, CDR1 is LGHDT and CDR2 is YNNKEL (reference sequence).

This sequence joins TRBV29-1 and TRBJ2-5, with 9 positions matching TRBD2. Germline lookup yields CDR1 SQVTM and CDR2 ANQGSEA. The V segment lost 7 bases and the J segment 5 bases; nucleotides outside the gene matches: 14. The CDR3 covers 15 residues. The CDR3 DNA sequence: TGCAGCGCGCAGAAGGGTAGCGGGGGCGTCGAGACCCAGTACTTC. This gives the protein CSAQKGSGGVETQYF.

The V and J genes are TRBV19 and TRBJ2-3; D unresolved. Trimming left V 3 bases short and J 0 bases short, with 10 bases between. CDR1 and CDR2 from the germline V gene are LNHDA and SQIVND (reference sequence). This CDR3 comprises 15 residues. DNA for the CDR3: TGTGCCAGTAGTATTTCTCCTTCTAGCACAGATACGCAGTATTTT. Encoded protein: CASSISPSSTDTQYF.

This clonotype was seen repeatedly, ten times or more. V usage is TRBV4-1 and J usage is TRBJ2-5; D is perhaps TRBD1 or TRBD2 (6 bases each). The CDR3 extends over 16 amino acids. Trimming cost V 1 base and J 2 bases, with 14 bases left between them. From germline, CDR1 is MGHRA and CDR2 YSYEKL. The CDR3 spells CASSQVGRRGQETQYF. CDR3 in DNA: TGCGCCAGCAGCCAAGTGGGACGGAGGGGGCAAGAGACCCAGTACTTC.

A few counts support this clonotype. V is TRBV25-1 and J is TRBJ2-2; TRBD2 matches 7 bases. There are 13 residues in the CDR3. V trimming: 7 bases; J trimming: 5 bases; junction bases outside the gene matches: 4. Germline values: CDR1 MGHDK, CDR2 SYGVNS. The CDR3, as DNA: TGTGCCAGCATGAGGGGAGGGACCGGGGAGCTGTTTTTT. Translated, it gives CASMRGGTGELFF.

The rearrangement uses TRBV5-1 and TRBJ1-1, with D tentatively TRBD1 (5 bases). In germline, CDR1 is SGHRS, CDR2 YFSETQ. The V end was cut by 0 bases, the J end by 2 bases, with 11 bases between. The CDR3 is made up of 15 amino acids. Here the CDR3 DNA reads TGCGCCAGCAGCTTGGACTCAGGGTTTAACACTGAAGCTTTCTTT. This gives the protein CASSLDSGFNTEAFF.

The chain couples TRBV9 to TRBJ2-7; 7 bases map to TRBD1. This CDR3 comprises 15 residues. The trim removed 3 bases at V and 0 bases at J, leaving 6 bases unmatched. The V gene's germline CDR1 is SGDLS and CDR2 YYNGEE. The CDR3 coding sequence is TGTGCCAGCAGCGATGGGACAGCAAGCTCCTACGAGCAGTACTTC. Protein product: CASSDGTASSYEQYF.

As to this clonotype: The junction departs from the called germline gene at one end, perhaps through a read error. This chain joins TRBV29-1 and TRBJ1-1, with 7 bases aligning to TRBD1. This CDR3 is built from 13 residues. Germline V gene lookup returns CDR1 SQVTM and CDR2 ANQGSEA. The CDR3 nucleotides are TGCAGCGTTGGTCGACAGGGACTAAATGAAGCTCTCTTT. Translating gives CSVGRQGLNEALF.

The chain joins TRBV7-2 to TRBJ2-7; 7 nucleotides match TRBD2. The CDR3 totals 14 residues. Germline V gene data show CDR1 as SGHTA and CDR2 as FQGNSA. The trim removed 5 bases at V and 1 base at J, leaving 5 bases unmatched. The CDR3 DNA follows: TGTGCCAGCAGCCTTACTAGCGCTTCCTACGAGCAGTACTTC. Residues: CASSLTSASYEQYF.

This chain joins TRBV12-3 or TRBV12-4 and TRBJ2-7; either TRBD1 or TRBD2 may supply D (5 bases each). This CDR3 comprises 15 residues. The ends were cut back, 2 bases at V and 0 bases at J, with 11 bases in the middle. CDR3 DNA sequence: TGTGCCAGCAGTTTACAGGGCGGGCCCTCCTACGAGCAGTACTTC. Its translation is CASSLQGGPSYEQYF.

In this sample, this clonotype turned up a few times. The chain carries TRBV14 and TRBJ2-5, with D possibly matching TRBD2 (6 bases). Gene TRBJ2-1 matches the end of the DNA better, so the J call may be wrong. The CDR3 totals 16 residues. Germline V lookup: CDR1 SGHDN, CDR2 FVKESK. Written as DNA, the CDR3 is TGTGCCAGCAGCCAACGATGGGGGGTAGGCTACAATGAGCAGTTCTTC. It specifies CASSQRWGVGYNEQFF.

The rearrangement joins TRBV11-2 to TRBJ2-5; TRBD1 matches at 7 bases. The J call may be mistaken, given a closer DNA end match to TRBJ2-1. Germline V CDR1 and CDR2: SGHAT, FQNNGV. The CDR3 sequence is 16 residues long. CDR3 sequence (DNA): TGTGCCAGCAGCCGGGTACAGGGGCGCGGGCCCCAGGAGCAGTTCTTC. Translated: CASSRVQGRGPQEQFF.

This clonotype was detected a few times. The V and J genes are TRBV20-1 and TRBJ2-2; TRBD2 is a possible D gene (5 bases). The germline CDR1 and CDR2 sequences are DFQATT and SNEGSKA (reference sequence). CDR3 length: 12 amino acids. Deletions cut 3 bases from V and 5 bases from J, with 7 bases between. This chain's CDR3 is CSASGLTGELFF. DNA of the CDR3: TGCAGTGCTAGTGGACTGACCGGGGAGCTGTTTTTT.

The chain links TRBV11-2 to TRBJ2-5, with D possibly TRBD2 on 7 matching bases. The V gene's germline CDR1 is SGHAT and CDR2 FQNNGV. V shed 1 base and J shed 7 bases, with 16 bases lying between them. The length of the CDR3 is 15 residues. The CDR3 nucleotides read TGTGCCAGCAGCTTAGCGTCTAGCGGAGGGGGGACCCAGTACTTC. Its translation: CASSLASSGGGTQYF. The entire variable domain, with the rest obtained from reference TRBV11-2 and TRBJ2-5, is as follows: EAGVAQSPRYKIIEKRQSVAFWCNPISGHATLYWYQQILGQGPKLLIQFQNNGVVDDSQLPKDRFSAERLKGVDSTLKIQPAKLEDSAVYLCASSLASSGGGTQYFGPGTRLLVL.

The sample holds a few counts of this clonotype. V is TRBV2 and J is TRBJ2-1; D assignment may be TRBD1 or TRBD2 (5 bases each). CDR1 and CDR2 from the germline V gene are SNHLY and FYNNEI. This CDR3 contains 12 residues. With 5 bases removed from V and 7 bases from J, the gap between germline ends came to 9 bases. The CDR3 loop is CASSLGENEQFF. CDR3 coding DNA: TGTGCCAGCAGTCTGGGGGAGAATGAGCAGTTCTTC.

Details on this clonotype: Being one base from a much bigger clone, this may be a read error. The V and J genes are TRBV10-2 and TRBJ2-5, with TRBD2 as a possible D gene (5 bases). The CDR3 spans 10 residues. Germline CDR1 and CDR2: WSHSY and SAAADI. The CDR3 protein is CDSSDGVEFF. In nucleotides, the CDR3 is TGCGACAGCAGTGACGGGGTGGAGTTCTTC.

In its sample, this clonotype was seen a few times. V and J are TRBV6-5 and TRBJ2-3, with TRBD2 matching 7 bases. Germline V gives CDR1 MNHEY, CDR2 SVGAGI. The CDR3 spans 15 residues. V was pared by 6 bases and J by 8 bases, with 14 bases of the junction left unmatched. The CDR3: CASSLRAGIGFTQYF. The DNA of the CDR3 is TGTGCCAGCAGCCTCAGAGCGGGAATCGGGTTTACGCAGTATTTT.

This sequence joins TRBV5-1 and TRBJ2-2; 7 nucleotides match TRBD1. Germline V gene data show CDR1 as SGHRS and CDR2 as YFSETQ. The CDR3 is 14 residues long. V shed 5 bases and J 4 bases; nucleotides not matched to a gene: 5. CDR3: CASRSGQPTGELFF. CDR3 nucleotide sequence: TGCGCCAGCAGATCGGGACAGCCCACCGGGGAGCTGTTTTTT.

This chain joins TRBV5-5 and TRBJ1-2; 8 bases agree with TRBD1. CDR1 is SGHKS and CDR2 is YYEKEE in the germline V gene (reference sequence). After removal of 0 bases from V and 6 bases from J, the junction contained 4 bases not matched to a gene. The CDR3 spans 14 residues. The CDR3 nucleotides are TGTGCCAGCAGCTTGGACCCAGGGGGCCATGGCTACACCTTC. It is translated as CASSLDPGGHGYTF.